These 21 T cell receptor beta chains were sequenced from one sample in a study of regulatory T cells in long-lasting Graves disease. In building TCR beta libraries, iRepertoire HTBI primers were used together with Arm-PCR of CDR3 regions. TCRdb redid the calling of the multiplex PCR reads with MiXCR, one entry per CDR3 protein. This sample has hundreds of thousands of distinct CDR3 sequences; about a sixth occur once, and the top ten carry around 37%. The time point: newly diagnosed GD, antithyroid drugs for less than 3 months. Following extraction of RNA from PBMCs, that RNA was used to make the TCR library. Sequenced material: peripheral blood mononuclear cells (PBMCs), taken at new diagnosis, from a patient treated with antithyroid drugs. These receptors were obtained from a female donor with Graves disease.

This clonotype was found a few times. CDR3 residues: CASSPGSGRAVSTDTQYF. The CDR3 nucleotides are TGTGCCAGCAGCCCCGGGAGCGGGAGGGCCGTGAGCACAGATACGCAGTATTTT. The chain couples TRBV11-2 to TRBJ2-3; TRBD2 agrees at 10 bases. The length of the CDR3 is 18 residues. Losses at the gene ends were 5 bases for V and 0 bases for J; bases not matched to a gene: 11. Germline V CDR1 and CDR2: SGHAT, FQNNGV.

This clonotype was recorded only once. The V gene is TRBV11-1, the J gene TRBJ2-7, with 10 bases aligning to TRBD1. The length of the CDR3 is 15 residues. Germline V gene sequence: CDR1 SGHAT, CDR2 FQDESV (reference sequence). With 5 bases clipped from V and 4 bases from J, the junction kept 8 bases outside the gene matches. CDR3 sequence reads: CASSQALGQGYEQYF. CDR3 sequence (DNA): TGTGCCAGCAGCCAAGCGTTGGGACAGGGGTACGAGCAGTACTTC.

Ten or more counts support this clonotype. The rearrangement joins TRBV6-9 to TRBJ2-7, with D unresolved. Trimming took off 3 bases at V and 3 bases at J, with 12 bases between the two ends. Germline CDR1 MNHGY, CDR2 SVAAGI. The CDR3 has 14 residues. CDR3 residues: CASSYSAGFYEQYF. The CDR3 DNA reads as TGTGCCAGCAGTTACTCTGCAGGTTTCTACGAGCAGTACTTC.

This sequence joins TRBV18 and TRBJ2-3; D assignment may be TRBD1 or TRBD2 (5 bases each). Germline V gives CDR1 KGHSH, CDR2 LQKENI. The CDR3 consists of 16 residues. V was trimmed by 0 bases and J by 2 bases, leaving 12 bases between them. This chain's CDR3 is CASSPPKWDPTDTQYF. In DNA, the CDR3 is TGTGCCAGCTCACCACCCAAATGGGACCCCACAGATACGCAGTATTTT.

This clonotype was seen repeatedly, ten times or more. This chain connects TRBV19 to TRBJ1-5; possible D gene TRBD1, 5 bases. CDR1 is LNHDA, CDR2 SQIVND, per germline (reference sequence). V was shortened by 3 bases and J by 6 bases, with 18 bases between the two germline ends. The CDR3 runs to 16 residues. The CDR3 DNA reads as TGTGCCAGTAGTATCCCCCAGCAGGGTCGGGTTCAGCCCCAGCATTTT. Its translation: CASSIPQQGRVQPQHF.

This clonotype has a count of ten or more. This chain joins TRBV30 and TRBJ2-7, with D possibly called TRBD1 or TRBD2 (5 bases each). This CDR3 region has 18 residues. Germline CDR1 reads GTSNPN; CDR2 reads SVGIG (reference sequence). Trimming cost V 0 bases and J 6 bases, with 27 bases left between them. The CDR3 sequence: CAWSVSVRRDRASGEQYF. CDR3 nucleotide sequence: TGTGCCTGGAGTGTCTCAGTCCGCAGGGACCGGGCATCGGGCGAGCAGTACTTC.

This clonotype was counted a few times. A far larger clone is just one base off, so this is likely a read error. The chain employs TRBV6-9 and TRBJ2-1; D ambiguous. Germline V CDR1 and CDR2: MNHGY, SVAAGI. V lost 4 bases, J lost 4 bases, and 14 bases lay in between. This CDR3 comprises 15 residues. Written as DNA, the CDR3 is TGTGCCAGCAGTTTATCGATGGACGTGTACAATGAGCAGTTCTTC. This encodes CASSLSMDVYNEQFF.

In its sample, this clonotype was seen many times. The chain uses TRBV12-3 or TRBV12-4 and TRBJ1-4; D unresolved. Trimming pared 6 bases from V and 8 bases from J, leaving 16 bases between. The CDR3 sequence is 14 residues long. CDR3 sequence: CASRTDGGNEKLFF. The DNA of the CDR3 is TGTGCCAGCAGAACCGACGGTGGGAACGAAAAACTGTTTTTT.

This clonotype was recorded a few times. V usage is TRBV5-1 and J usage is TRBJ2-1, with 14 positions matching TRBD2. CDR1 SGHRS and CDR2 YFSETQ come from the germline V gene. This CDR3 spans 14 amino acids. V was clipped by 4 bases and J by 8 bases; unmatched bases: 2. CDR3 nucleotide sequence: TGCGCCAGCAGCGGGACTAGCGGGAGCCATGAGCAGTTCTTC. Protein sequence: CASSGTSGSHEQFF.

This clonotype was seen only a few times. The chain joins TRBV9 to TRBJ2-3; D unclear. CDR1 and CDR2 from the germline V gene are SGDLS and YYNGEE. With 0 bases removed from V and 2 bases from J, the gap between germline ends came to 7 bases. The CDR3 covers 14 residues. As DNA, the CDR3 is TGTGCCAGCAGCGTAGCTGGGGACACAGATACGCAGTATTTT. It translates to CASSVAGDTDTQYF.

Notes on this clonotype: Given a much more abundant clone one base away, this may be a read error. The chain has TRBV6-1 and TRBJ1-6; the D gene is possibly TRBD1 (5 bases). CDR3 size: 13 residues. Germline CDR1 reads MNHNS; CDR2 reads SASEGT. CDR3 DNA: TGTGTCAGCAATAGGGGCAGAAATTCACCCCTCCACTTT. It codes for CVSNRGRNSPLHF.

The sample holds many counts of this clonotype. V and J are TRBV28 and TRBJ1-1, with D possibly matching TRBD1 (5 bases). Germline V gene sequence: CDR1 MDHEN, CDR2 SYDVKM. V lost 10 bases, J lost 0 bases, and 18 bases lay in between. The CDR3 runs 15 residues. CDR3 in DNA: TGTGCCACCCAAATTGGGGGATTCATGAACACTGAAGCTTTCTTT. Translating it yields CATQIGGFMNTEAFF. Filled out from reference TRBV28 and TRBJ1-1, the complete variable domain reads DVKVTQSSRYLVKRTGEKVFLECVQDMDHENMFWYRQDPGLGLRLIYFSYDVKMKEKGDIPEGYSVSREKKERFSLILESASTNQTSMYLCATQIGGFMNTEAFFGQGTRLTVV.

This clonotype was detected ten times or more. The V gene is TRBV11-2, the J gene TRBJ2-1; 9 bases are shared with TRBD2. This CDR3 contains 14 residues. Germline V CDR1 and CDR2: SGHAT, FQNNGV. J lost 11 bases, V lost 1 base, and 6 bases had no gene match. CDR3 nucleotide sequence: TGTGCCAGCAGCTTAGCCGATAGCGGGAGCCAGCAGTTCTTC. Encoded protein: CASSLADSGSQQFF.

This clonotype showed up many times. This chain connects TRBV11-2 to TRBJ1-1; no reliable D call. The germline CDR1 and CDR2 sequences are SGHAT and FQNNGV. CDR3 length equals 16 residues. V lost 5 bases to trimming and J lost 0 bases, with 16 bases between them. Here the CDR3 DNA reads TGTGCCAGCAGCCCCGTGAACCTGGAAATGAACACTGAAGCTTTCTTT. Encoded protein: CASSPVNLEMNTEAFF.

This clonotype was observed many times. The J gene is TRBJ2-7, the V gene TRBV6-5; D perhaps matches TRBD2 (6 bases). CDR1 and CDR2 from the germline V gene are MNHEY and SVGAGI. The CDR3 runs 14 residues. V lost 0 bases to trimming and J lost 7 bases, with 13 bases between them. CDR3 DNA: TGTGCCAGCAGTTACTCGTCGGGAGTCAGGGAGCAGTACTTC. This encodes CASSYSSGVREQYF.

This clonotype appeared many times. The genes are TRBV6-1 and TRBJ1-2; perhaps TRBD1 as D (6 bases). This CDR3 has 15 residues. Trimming removed 3 bases at V and 2 bases at J, with 13 bases between. The germline CDR1 and CDR2 sequences are MNHNS and SASEGT. In DNA form, the CDR3 reads TGTGCCAGCAGTGACGCCGGGGGCAGAAACTATGGCTACACCTTC. Its protein is CASSDAGGRNYGYTF.

Worth noting for this clonotype: Being one base from a much bigger clone, this may be a read error. The chain has TRBV20-1 and TRBJ2-1; 8 bases match TRBD2. CDR3 length: 16 amino acids. Germline V lookup: CDR1 DFQATT, CDR2 SNEGSKA (reference sequence). The V segment lost 6 bases and the J segment 5 bases; nucleotides outside the gene matches: 15. CDR3 nucleotides: TGCAGTGCGGAACCGACTAGCGACTACTTCCACAATGAGCAGTTCTTC. It is translated as CSAEPTSDYFHNEQFF.

This clonotype came up many times. The chain is built from TRBV27 and TRBJ2-3; 7 bases align to TRBD2. Trimming took 6 bases from V and 0 from J; bases not matched to a gene: 9. The CDR3 has 16 residues. Germline V gene sequence: CDR1 MNHEY, CDR2 SMNVEV (reference sequence). This CDR3 reads CASSRKGGASTDTQYF. The DNA of the CDR3 is TGTGCCAGCAGCCGAAAGGGAGGGGCTAGCACAGATACGCAGTATTTT.

This chain connects TRBV12-3 or TRBV12-4 to TRBJ2-3; TRBD2 might be the D (7 bases). V was shortened by 9 bases and J by 2 bases, with 18 bases between the two germline ends. The CDR3 runs 15 residues. This CDR3 is CASGGGRDFTDTQYF. The CDR3 coding sequence is TGTGCCAGTGGGGGGGGCCGGGACTTCACAGATACGCAGTATTTT.

This clonotype has a count of ten or more. The chain carries TRBV14 and TRBJ2-3; 10 bases agree with TRBD1. V lost 4 bases to trimming and J lost 4 bases; unmatched junction nucleotides: 8. Germline V gene data show CDR1 as SGHDN and CDR2 as FVKESK. The CDR3 is 16 residues long. The CDR3 nucleotides are TGTGCCAGCAGCCCTCTCCAGACAGGGGGCGCAGATACGCAGTATTTT. Encoded protein: CASSPLQTGGADTQYF.

The chain couples TRBV30 to TRBJ2-7; TRBD1 is a possible D gene (5 bases). The CDR3 is made up of 14 amino acids. The V end was cut by 0 bases, the J end by 5 bases, with 14 bases between. The germline CDR1 and CDR2 sequences are GTSNPN and SVGIG (reference sequence). CDR3: CAWSVPGRRHEQYF. The CDR3 DNA reads TGTGCCTGGAGTGTACCAGGGCGACGGCACGAGCAGTACTTC.